Reported below is one T cell receptor beta chain. Its antigen is still unknown. TCRdb independently ran MiXCR on the reads; one entry per CDR3 protein. The sample has about 900,000 distinct CDR3 sequences, around 29% seen once. The germline V gene has CDR1 MNHNY and CDR2 SVGAGI (reference sequence). The CDR3 runs 16 residues. V dropped 4 bases and J dropped 3 bases, with 19 bases sitting between them. This entry belongs to a study of T cell repertoires in cytomegalovirus infection. Across the study: It can be stated that public TCR beta signatures indicated CMV infection as well as a matching HLA type.

Study-level findings and limits: Carriers of CMV and the relevant HLA type were discriminated by public TCR beta frequency. HLA-C-restricted CMV-specific TCR beta clonotypes were dominant in the ex vivo response.

The chain employs TRBV6-6 and TRBJ2-7; D possibly matches TRBD1 or TRBD2 (5 bases each). Here the sequenced sample was cultured CD8+ T cells from PBMCs, taken from culture after CMV antigen stimulation. This TCR was sampled from a human donor in good health (CMV status not recorded). Some clones in this sample may be carry-over from other donors' samples. As DNA, the CDR3 is TGTGCCAGCAGTTTTTCACAGGCTCGGGGTAACTACGAGCAGTACTTC. This codes for CASSFSQARGNYEQYF.